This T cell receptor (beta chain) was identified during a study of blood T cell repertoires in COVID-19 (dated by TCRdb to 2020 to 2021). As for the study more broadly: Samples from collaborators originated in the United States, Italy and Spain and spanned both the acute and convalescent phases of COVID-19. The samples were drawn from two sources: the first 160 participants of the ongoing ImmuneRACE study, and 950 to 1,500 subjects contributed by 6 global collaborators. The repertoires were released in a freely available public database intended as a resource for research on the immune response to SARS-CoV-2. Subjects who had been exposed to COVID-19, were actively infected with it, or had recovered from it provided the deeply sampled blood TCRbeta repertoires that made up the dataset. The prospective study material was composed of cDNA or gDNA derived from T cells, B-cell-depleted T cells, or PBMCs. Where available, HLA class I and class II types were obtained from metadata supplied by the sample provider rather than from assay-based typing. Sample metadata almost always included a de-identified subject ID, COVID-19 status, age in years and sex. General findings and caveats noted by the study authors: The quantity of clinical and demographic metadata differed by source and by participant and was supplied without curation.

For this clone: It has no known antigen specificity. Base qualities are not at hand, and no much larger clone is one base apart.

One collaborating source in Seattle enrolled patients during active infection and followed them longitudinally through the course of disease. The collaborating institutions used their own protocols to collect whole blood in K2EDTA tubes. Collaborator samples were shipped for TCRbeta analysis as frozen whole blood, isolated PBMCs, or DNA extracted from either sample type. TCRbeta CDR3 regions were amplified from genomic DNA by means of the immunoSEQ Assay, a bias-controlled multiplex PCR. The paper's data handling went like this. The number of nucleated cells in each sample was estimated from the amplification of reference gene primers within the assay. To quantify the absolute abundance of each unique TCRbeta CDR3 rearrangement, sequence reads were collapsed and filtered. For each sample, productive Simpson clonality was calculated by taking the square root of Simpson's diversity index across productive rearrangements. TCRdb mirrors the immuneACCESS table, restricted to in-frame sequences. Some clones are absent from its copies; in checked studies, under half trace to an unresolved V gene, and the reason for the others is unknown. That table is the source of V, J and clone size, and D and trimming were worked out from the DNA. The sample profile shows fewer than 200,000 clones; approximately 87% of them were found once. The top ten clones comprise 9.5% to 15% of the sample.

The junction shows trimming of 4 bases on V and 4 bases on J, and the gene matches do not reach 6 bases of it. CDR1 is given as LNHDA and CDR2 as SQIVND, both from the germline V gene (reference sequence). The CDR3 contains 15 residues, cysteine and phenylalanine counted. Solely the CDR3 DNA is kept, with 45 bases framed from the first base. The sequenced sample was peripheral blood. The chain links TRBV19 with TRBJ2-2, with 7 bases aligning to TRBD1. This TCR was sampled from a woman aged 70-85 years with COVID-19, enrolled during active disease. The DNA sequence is TGTGCCAGTAGTAGAAAGGGGGCAGGCACCGGGGAGCTGTTTTTT. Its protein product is CASSRKGAGTGELFF.